This T cell receptor beta chain originates from a study of early T cells in non-severe SARS-CoV-2 infection. At least ten counts were recorded for this clonotype. The CDR3 totals 12 residues. Trimming removed 4 bases at V and 8 bases at J, with 10 bases between. The germline V gene has CDR1 KGHDR and CDR2 SFDVKD. MiXCR was run by TCRdb on the 5' RACE reads, yielding one entry per CDR3 protein. Here the sample spans approximately 27,000 distinct CDR3 sequences, less than 6.5% being singletons. The clonotype comes from an adult who was a healthcare worker with PCR-confirmed SARS-CoV-2 infection or an uninfected control (not recorded which). V and J are TRBV24-1 and TRBJ1-2; the D is unclear. Specimen: whole blood. CDR3 bases: TGTGCCACCAGTGAAACCCGAAGAGGCTACACCTTC. This translates into CATSETRRGYTF.